This T cell receptor beta chain was sequenced during a study of OX40 agonist ivuxolimab in advanced cancers. Notes on the research overall: The costimulatory receptor OX40 (CD134) was targeted by ivuxolimab, a fully human IgG2 agonistic monoclonal antibody. In the dose-escalation cohort, 82.7% of patients were male, and the mean age was approximately 60 years, with a range of about 23 to 80. Partial responses were achieved by three dose-escalation patients, of whom one had hepatocellular carcinoma and two had cutaneous melanoma. Intravenous ivuxolimab was administered to patients every 2 weeks at six dose levels: 0.01, 0.1, 0.3, 1.5, 3 and 10 mg/kg. The paper reports the monotherapy dose-escalation portion (N of about 50 patients) of the phase I ivuxolimab trial. The purpose of peripheral TCRbeta sequencing was to test whether ivuxolimab changed TCR sequence diversity and led to clonal T-cell expansion. Prior anti-PD-1, anti-PD-L1 or anti-CTLA-4 therapy was permitted, and less than 45% of dose-escalation patients had received checkpoint inhibitors. Of the roughly 52 dose-escalation patients, hepatocellular carcinoma was present in roughly 19, melanoma in approximately 15, renal cell carcinoma in 9 and head and neck cancer in 9. General study outcomes and caveats: The antigen specificity of the clonally expanded peripheral T cells was not determined. On average, CD8+ T cells showed more expanded clones than CD4+ T cells after ivuxolimab. Low levels of normalized T-cell clonal expansion were also shown by some nonresponding patients. Partial responders in the 0.1-3.0 mg/kg groups had among the lowest normalized peripheral clonal expansion, especially among CD8+ T cells. Clonal expansion of both CD4+ and CD8+ blood T cells was observed from baseline to week 6 at doses 0.1 to 3.0 mg/kg.

The CDR3 sequence holds 16 residues, the cysteine and phenylalanine included. The CDR3 DNA has 48 bases and is translated from base 1. V lost 6 bases and J lost 0 bases; the stretch between them is 16 bases long. From a lookup of the germline V gene (reference sequence), CDR1 and CDR2 are MNHEY and SMNVEV. Genomic DNA was extracted from sorted cells for sequencing of the TCRbeta CDR3 region. The immunoSEQ Assay was used to sequence the TCRbeta CDR3 regions. TCRdb mirrors the immuneACCESS table, restricted to in-frame sequences. Some clones are absent from its copies; in checked studies, under half trace to an unresolved V gene, and the reason for the others is unknown. The sample table records over 55,000 clones; 84% of these occur just once. The biggest ten clones account for around 2.3% of the sample. As to this clone: The target of this receptor is not known. There are no base qualities to consult, and no much larger clone falls within one base.

Patients with a history of autoimmune disease or receiving systemic immunosuppression were excluded from the trial. Peripheral blood for TCR sequencing was collected from all dose cohorts at baseline, on cycle 4 day 1, and on cycle 7 day 1. Samples came from an open-label, multicenter, first-in-human phase I dose-escalation trial of ivuxolimab. Adults with locally advanced or metastatic melanoma, renal cell carcinoma, hepatocellular carcinoma or head and neck squamous cell carcinoma were enrolled in the trial. CD4+ and CD8+ T cells were sorted separately from peripheral blood before TCR sequencing.

This clonotype originated in an adult with an advanced solid tumor such as melanoma, head and neck, liver or kidney cancer. Recombination connected TRBV27 to TRBJ2-3; a weak D assignment points to TRBD1 (5 bases agree). This material consisted of CD4+ or CD8+ T cells sorted from blood, taken in a trial of the OX40 agonist ivuxolimab. The encoded CDR3 is CASSRQGITSTDTQYF. The base sequence is TGTGCCAGCAGCCGGCAGGGAATAACTAGCACAGATACGCAGTATTTT.